This T cell receptor (beta chain) was captured by sequencing in a study of control samples from healthy donors and cancer patients. The junction had 15 bases not matched to a gene; V was cut back by 5 bases and J by 1 base. The germline CDR1 and CDR2 sequences are PRHDT and FYEKMQ (reference sequence). This CDR3 contains 20 residues. The table came from immunoSEQ multiplex PCR; TCRdb's copy has only in-frame clones and leaves some out. The repertoire holds 65,000 to 80,000 clones, with 70% to 90% as singletons. This sequence joins TRBV13 and TRBJ2-3; 13 nucleotides align to TRBD2. The clonotype was recovered from a woman aged 55-69 years with head and neck cancer. Sequenced: PBMCs. The CDR3 here is CASSQGLGLAGLGGTDTQYF. Here the CDR3 DNA reads TGTGCCAGCAGCCAGGGCCTGGGACTAGCGGGACTTGGGGGCACAGATACGCAGTATTTT.